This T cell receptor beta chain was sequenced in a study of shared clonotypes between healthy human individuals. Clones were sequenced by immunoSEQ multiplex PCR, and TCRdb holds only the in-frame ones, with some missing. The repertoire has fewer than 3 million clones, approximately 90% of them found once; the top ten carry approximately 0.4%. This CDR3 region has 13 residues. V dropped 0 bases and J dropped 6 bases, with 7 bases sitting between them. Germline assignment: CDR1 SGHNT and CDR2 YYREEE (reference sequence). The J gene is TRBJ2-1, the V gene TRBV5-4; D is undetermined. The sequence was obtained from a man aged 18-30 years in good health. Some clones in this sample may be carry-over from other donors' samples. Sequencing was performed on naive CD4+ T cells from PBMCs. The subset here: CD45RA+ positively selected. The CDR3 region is CASSLDAVNEQFF. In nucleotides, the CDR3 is TGTGCCAGCAGCTTGGACGCAGTCAATGAGCAGTTCTTC.